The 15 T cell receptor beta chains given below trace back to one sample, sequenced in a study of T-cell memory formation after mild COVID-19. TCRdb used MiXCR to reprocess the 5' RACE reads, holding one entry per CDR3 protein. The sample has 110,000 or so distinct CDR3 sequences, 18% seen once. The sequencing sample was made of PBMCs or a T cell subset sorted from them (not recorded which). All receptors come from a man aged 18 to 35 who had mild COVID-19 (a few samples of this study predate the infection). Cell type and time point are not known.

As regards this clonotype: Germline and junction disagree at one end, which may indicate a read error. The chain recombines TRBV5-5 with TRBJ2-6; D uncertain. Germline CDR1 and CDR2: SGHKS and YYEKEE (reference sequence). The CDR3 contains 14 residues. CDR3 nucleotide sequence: TGTGCCAGCACCTTGCTCTCGGGGGCCAACGTCCTGACTTTC. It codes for CASTLLSGANVLTF.

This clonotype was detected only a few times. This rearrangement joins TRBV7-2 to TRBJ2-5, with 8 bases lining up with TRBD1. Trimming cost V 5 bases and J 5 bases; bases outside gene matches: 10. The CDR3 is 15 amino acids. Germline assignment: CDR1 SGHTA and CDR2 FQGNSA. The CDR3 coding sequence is TGTGCCAGCAGCCGGAATCAGGGGGCTGGGGAGACCCAGTACTTC. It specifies CASSRNQGAGETQYF.

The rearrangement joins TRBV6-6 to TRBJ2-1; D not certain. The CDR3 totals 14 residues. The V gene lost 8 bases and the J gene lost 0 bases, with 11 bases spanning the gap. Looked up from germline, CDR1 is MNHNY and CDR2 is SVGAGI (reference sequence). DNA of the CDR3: TGTGCCAGCGAAGAACCTAGCTCCTACAATGAGCAGTTCTTC. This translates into CASEEPSSYNEQFF.

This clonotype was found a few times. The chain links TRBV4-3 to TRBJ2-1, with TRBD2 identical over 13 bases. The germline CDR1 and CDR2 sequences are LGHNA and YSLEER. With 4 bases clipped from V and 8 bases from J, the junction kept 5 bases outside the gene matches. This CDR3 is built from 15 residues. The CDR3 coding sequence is TGCGCCAGCAGCCCCCGACTAGCGGGGGGCCATGAGCAGTTCTTC. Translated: CASSPRLAGGHEQFF.

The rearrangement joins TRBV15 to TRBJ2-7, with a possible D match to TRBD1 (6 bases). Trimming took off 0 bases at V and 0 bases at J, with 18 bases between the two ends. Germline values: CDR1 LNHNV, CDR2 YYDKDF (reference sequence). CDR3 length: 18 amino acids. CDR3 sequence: CATSRDGGAGVSSYEQYF. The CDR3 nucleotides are TGTGCCACCAGCAGAGATGGTGGGGCAGGGGTGAGCTCCTACGAGCAGTACTTC.

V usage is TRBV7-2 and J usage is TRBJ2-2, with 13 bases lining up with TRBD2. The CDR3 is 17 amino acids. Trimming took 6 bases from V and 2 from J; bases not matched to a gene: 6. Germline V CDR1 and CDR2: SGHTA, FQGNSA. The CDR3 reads CASRLPGLAGNTGELFF. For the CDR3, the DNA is TGTGCCAGCAGACTACCGGGACTAGCGGGAAACACCGGGGAGCTGTTTTTT.

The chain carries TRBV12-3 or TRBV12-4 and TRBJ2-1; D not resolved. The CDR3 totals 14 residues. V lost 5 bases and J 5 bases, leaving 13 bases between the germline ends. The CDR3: CASSPRTGNNEQFF. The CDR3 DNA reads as TGTGCCAGCAGTCCCCGGACCGGTAACAATGAGCAGTTCTTC.

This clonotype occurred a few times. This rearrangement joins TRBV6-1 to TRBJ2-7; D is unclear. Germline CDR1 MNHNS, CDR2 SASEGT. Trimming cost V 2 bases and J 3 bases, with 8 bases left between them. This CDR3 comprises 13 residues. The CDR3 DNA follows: TGTGCCAGCAGTGAATTGTACGGCTACGAGCAGTACTTC. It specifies CASSELYGYEQYF.

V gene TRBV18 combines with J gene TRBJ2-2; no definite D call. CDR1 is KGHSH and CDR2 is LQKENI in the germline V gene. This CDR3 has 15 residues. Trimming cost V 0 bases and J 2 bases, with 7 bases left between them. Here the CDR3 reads CASSPPGINTGELFF. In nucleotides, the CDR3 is TGTGCCAGCTCACCACCAGGAATAAACACCGGGGAGCTGTTTTTT. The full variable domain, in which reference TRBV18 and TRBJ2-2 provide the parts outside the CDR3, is NAGVMQNPRHLVRRRGQEARLRCSPMKGHSHVYWYRQLPEEGLKFMVYLQKENIIDESGMPKERFSAEFPKEGPSILRIQQVVRGDSAAYFCASSPPGINTGELFFGEGSRLTVL.

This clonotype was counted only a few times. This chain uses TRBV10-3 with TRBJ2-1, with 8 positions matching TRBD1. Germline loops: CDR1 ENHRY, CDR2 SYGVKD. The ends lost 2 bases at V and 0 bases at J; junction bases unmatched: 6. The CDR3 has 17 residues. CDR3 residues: CAISESSGGVSYNEQFF. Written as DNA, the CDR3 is TGTGCCATCAGTGAGAGTTCAGGGGGCGTCTCCTACAATGAGCAGTTCTTC.

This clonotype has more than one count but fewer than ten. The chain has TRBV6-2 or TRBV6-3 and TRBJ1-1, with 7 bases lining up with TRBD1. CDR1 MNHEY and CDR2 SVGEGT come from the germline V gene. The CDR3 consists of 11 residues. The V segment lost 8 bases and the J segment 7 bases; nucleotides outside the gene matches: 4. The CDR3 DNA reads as TGTGCCAGCTCACAGGGGCGTGAAGCTTTCTTT. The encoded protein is CASSQGREAFF.

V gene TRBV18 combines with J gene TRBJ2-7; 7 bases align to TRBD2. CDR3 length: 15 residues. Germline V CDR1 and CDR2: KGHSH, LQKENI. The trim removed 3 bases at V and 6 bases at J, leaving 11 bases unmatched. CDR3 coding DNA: TGTGCCAGCTCACCCGCCAGGGTTGGGGAGGGCGAGCAGTACGTC. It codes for CASSPARVGEGEQYV.

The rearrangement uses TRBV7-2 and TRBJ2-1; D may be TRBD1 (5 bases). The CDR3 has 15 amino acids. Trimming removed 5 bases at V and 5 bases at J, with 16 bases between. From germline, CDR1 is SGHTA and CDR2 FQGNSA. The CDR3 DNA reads TGTGCCAGCAGCCCTAAGGGGCTCCTCGACAATGAGCAGTTCTTC. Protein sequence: CASSPKGLLDNEQFF.

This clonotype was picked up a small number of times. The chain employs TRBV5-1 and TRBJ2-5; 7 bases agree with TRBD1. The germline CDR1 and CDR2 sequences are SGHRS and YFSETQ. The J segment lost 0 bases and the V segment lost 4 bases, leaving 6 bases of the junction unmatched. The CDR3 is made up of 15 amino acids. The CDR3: CASSPGTAYQETQYF. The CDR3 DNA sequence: TGCGCCAGCAGCCCGGGGACAGCGTACCAAGAGACCCAGTACTTC.

The CDR3 sequence is CSATPHGGLYTQYF. The CDR3 region has the DNA TGCAGTGCTACTCCTCATGGGGGACTGTATACGCAGTATTTT. This rearrangement joins TRBV20-1 to TRBJ2-3; the D gene is possibly TRBD2 (6 bases). The CDR3 runs 14 residues. Germline V CDR1 and CDR2: DFQATT, SNEGSKA (reference sequence). The germline V and J ends were trimmed by 4 bases and 7 bases, with 18 bases remaining between them.